This T cell receptor (beta chain) appears in the sequencing data of a study of tissue T cells after allogeneic stem cell transplantation. The CDR3 totals 15 residues. Germline values: CDR1 NSQYPW, CDR2 LRSPGD (reference sequence). Trimming removed 3 bases from V and 1 base from J; junction bases left unmatched: 2. Of note for this clone: Gene names denote mouse genes. The read terminates 1 residue before the CDR3 end, so the remaining end is supplied by the germline J gene.

As to time point: mouse harvest day 7 after allogeneic transplant. Tail vein injection delivered 10^7 T-cell-depleted bone marrow cells and 10^6 splenic CD5+ T cells. This table comes from immunoSEQ multiplex PCR, and its TCRdb copy is limited to in-frame clones, with some not included. The sample has 7,000 to 8,500 clones, approximately 55% seen once; the top ten hold roughly 12%. Sequenced: lymph node tissue. This receptor was obtained from a female BALB/c mouse given C57BL/6 T cells with graft-versus-host disease after an allogeneic hematopoietic cell transplant. The rearrangement links TRBV1 to TRBJ2-4; 9 nucleotides agree with TRBD2. Here the CDR3 reads CTCSARLGGQNTLYF. Partial CDR3 DNA: TGCACCTGCAGTGCTCGACTGGGGGGTCAAAACACCTTGTAC.